The entry below describes one T cell receptor (beta chain). The table lists this clonotype with a few counts. Its cognate antigen has yet to be identified. No per-base quality is available; no much larger clone lies one base away. This sample was taken from a study of identical twins (TCRdb year 2016). Study-wide context: The study deep-sequenced TCR alpha and beta repertoires from monozygotic twins, unrelated adults of various ages and cord blood to test whether fetal clonotypes persist. To rule out contamination, replicate twin experiments were performed at different times with different library preparation protocols. On the study overall, not on this receptor specifically: Abundant cord blood beta clonotypes carried fewer insertions; young adult naive repertoires showed a weaker similar trend, while memory repertoires showed none. Invariant T cells such as MAIT and iNKT could partly confound zero-insertion analyses, although diverse VJ usage argued against such confounding for most clonotypes. Conclusions relied on cross-sectional statistical analysis, since the same donors could not be followed over many years. Recombination models systematically underestimated out-of-frame TCR alpha sharing in monozygotic twins but agreed with sharing between unrelated individuals. Compared with coincidental sharing between unrelated individuals, out-of-frame TCR alpha sequences shared between twins showed an excess of sequences with low generation probability. The excess sharing between twins in beta out-of-frame sequences was weaker because fewer shared sequences reduced the signal-to-noise ratio.

Every donor in the study was a healthy Caucasian. The researchers also sequenced three unrelated adults who were not twins: a male aged 18 to 30, a male aged 50 to 59, and a female aged 50 to 59. Miltenyi CD45RO+ enrichment and human naive T-cell isolation kits were used to isolate memory (CD45RO+) and naive T cells from PBMC. The protocol used for the library was 5' RACE. The sequencing machine was an Illumina HiSeq 2000. Template switching added a universal primer binding site, and the final cDNA carried a unique molecular identifier that allowed TCR cDNA molecules to be counted accurately. First-strand cDNA for TCR alpha and beta chains was synthesized from specific primers in the conserved constant-segment region. To control for contamination, every cDNA library was double barcoded, receiving both a SMART-Mk sample barcode and Illumina barcodes. TruSeq adapter sequences along with Illumina sample barcodes were introduced in two successive PCR steps. The Illumina HiSeq platform was used with custom primers to sequence TCR alpha and beta cDNA libraries. Per the source publication's procedure: MiGEC was used to process raw reads and extract unique molecular identifiers, and MiXCR was used to find CDR3 positions. For each individual, recombination models were inferred using an EM algorithm with the repgenHMM and IGoR tools. Shared clonotypes were analyzed with the tcR package in R, and sharing was normalized by the product of cloneset sizes. Out-of-frame nonproductive sequences were analyzed to study raw recombination free of thymic and clonal selection effects. Using fastp at Q25 and MiXCR, TCRdb reprocessed the public reads and kept productive beta chains. Every distinct CDR3 protein forms one entry, paired with its most common genes and DNA. The V and J calls reflect TCRdb's pipeline rather than the authors' work. The sample profile shows approximately 700,000 distinct CDR3 sequences; 6% to 6.5% of them were found once. The ten largest clones add up to 1.5% to 2% of the sample.

CDR1 and CDR2 are drawn from the germline V gene: SNHLY, FYNNEI. From cysteine to phenylalanine, the CDR3 is 13 amino acids long. Only the CDR3 region is kept as DNA, spanning 39 bases read in frame from base 1. V is clipped by 7 bases and J by 4 bases, and the sequence between their germline boundaries is 11 bases long. The sample taken for sequencing was naive T cells sorted from blood. The sample's cell subset or site label, in plain terms: cells isolated with a human naive T-cell isolation kit. The chain is encoded by TRBV2 joined to TRBJ2-1; there is no confident call for the D gene. The source of this sequence is a man aged 18-30 years in good health. The CDR3 reads CASTPLGYNEQFF. The DNA is TGTGCCAGCACGCCCCTGGGGTACAATGAGCAGTTCTTC.